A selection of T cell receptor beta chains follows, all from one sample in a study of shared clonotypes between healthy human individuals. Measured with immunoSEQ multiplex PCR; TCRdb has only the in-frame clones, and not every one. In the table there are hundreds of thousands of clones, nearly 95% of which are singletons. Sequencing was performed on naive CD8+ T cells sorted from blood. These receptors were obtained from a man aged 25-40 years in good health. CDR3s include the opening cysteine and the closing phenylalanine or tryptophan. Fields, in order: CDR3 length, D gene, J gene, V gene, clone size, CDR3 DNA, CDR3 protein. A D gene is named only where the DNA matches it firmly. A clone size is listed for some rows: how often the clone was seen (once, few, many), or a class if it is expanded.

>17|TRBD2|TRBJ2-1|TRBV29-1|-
TGCAGCGTTGAAGATCTGTCGGCGAGCGGGAGCTACAATGAGCAGTTCTTC
CSVEDLSASGSYNEQFF
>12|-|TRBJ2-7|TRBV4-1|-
TGCGCCAGCAGCCAAGAGGGGGACGAGCAGTACTTC
CASSQEGDEQYF
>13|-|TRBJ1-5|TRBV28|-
TGTGCCAGCAGTCTAGGGGTGGGTCAGCCCCAGCATTTT
CASSLGVGQPQHF
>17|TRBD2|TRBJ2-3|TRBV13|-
TGTGCCAGCAGCCCGGGACTAGCGGGAGTGTTGACAGATACGCAGTATTTT
CASSPGLAGVLTDTQYF
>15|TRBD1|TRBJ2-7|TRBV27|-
TGTCAAAAAGTTTCCCGGGGGACAGGGCCCTACGAGCAGTACTTC
CQKVSRGTGPYEQYF
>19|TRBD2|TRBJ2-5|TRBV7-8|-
TGTGCCAGCAGCTTAGTTATGCGGGAGCCCCCCAAACAACAAGAGACCCAGTACTTC
CASSLVMREPPKQQETQYF
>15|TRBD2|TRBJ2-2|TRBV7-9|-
TGTGCCAGCAGCCCGGGGGGGATGGGCACCGGGGAGCTGTTTTTT
CASSPGGMGTGELFF
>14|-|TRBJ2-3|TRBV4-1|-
TGCGCCAGCAGCCAAGAGCTAATGACAGATACGCAGTATTTT
CASSQELMTDTQYF
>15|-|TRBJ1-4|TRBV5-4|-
TGTGCCAGCTCGGGCTCTCACAGGACTAATGAAAAACTGTTTTTT
CASSGSHRTNEKLFF
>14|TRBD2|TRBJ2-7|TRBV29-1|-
TGCAGCGTACCTGGGACTAGCGGGACCTACGAGCAGTACTTC
CSVPGTSGTYEQYF
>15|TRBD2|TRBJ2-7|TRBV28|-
TGTGCCAGCAGTCCCCGGACTAGCGGGAACTACGAGCAGTACTTC
CASSPRTSGNYEQYF
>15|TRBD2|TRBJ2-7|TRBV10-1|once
TGCGCCAGCAGTGAGGGGCTAGCGGACTCCTACGAGCAGTACTTC
CASSEGLADSYEQYF
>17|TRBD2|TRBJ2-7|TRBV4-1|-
TGCGCCAGCAGCCAAAAGGGTCAGTTAGCGGGCTGGAACGAGCAGTACTTC
CASSQKGQLAGWNEQYF
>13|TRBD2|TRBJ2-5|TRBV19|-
TGTGCCAGTAATAGAGCGGGAGTAGAGACCCAGTACTTC
CASNRAGVETQYF
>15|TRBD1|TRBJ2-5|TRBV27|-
TGTGCCAGCAGTTTATCGACAGGGGGACAAGAGACCCAGTACTTC
CASSLSTGGQETQYF
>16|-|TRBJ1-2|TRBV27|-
TGTGCCAGCAGTCCCGGGGCGGGGGCGCGTCTCTATGGCTACACCTTC
CASSPGAGARLYGYTF
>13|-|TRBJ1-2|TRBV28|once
TGTGCCAGCAGCCCTACAGGGCTCAATGGCTACACCTTC
CASSPTGLNGYTF
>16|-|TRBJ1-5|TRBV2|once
TGTGCCAGCAGGAAAGGGGAGGGAATCCAGAATCAGCCCCAGCATTTT
CASRKGEGIQNQPQHF
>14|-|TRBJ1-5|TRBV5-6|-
TGTGCCAGCAGCTTGGGGTCAGCTAATCAGCCCCAGCATTTT
CASSLGSANQPQHF
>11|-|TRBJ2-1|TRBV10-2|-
TGCGCCAGTACAGGTGGCTATGAGCAGTTCTTC
CASTGGYEQFF
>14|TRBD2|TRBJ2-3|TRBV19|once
TGTGCCAGTCAGGCGGGAGCGGTGACAGATACGCAGTATTTT
CASQAGAVTDTQYF
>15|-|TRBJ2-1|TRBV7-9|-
TGTGCCAGCAGCTTCTCCTTGGGGGGTGGCAATGAGCAGTTCTTC
CASSFSLGGGNEQFF
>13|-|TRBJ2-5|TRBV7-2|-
TGTGCCAGCAGCCCTGGTAACGAAGAGACCCAGTACTTC
CASSPGNEETQYF
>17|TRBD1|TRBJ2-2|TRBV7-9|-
TGTGCCAGCAGCTTTACTCCGACAGGGACGAACACCGGGGAGCTGTTTTTT
CASSFTPTGTNTGELFF
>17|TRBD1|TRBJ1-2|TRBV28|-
TGTGCCAGCAGTTTATTCCCGACAGGGGACCATAACTATGGCTACACCTTC
CASSLFPTGDHNYGYTF
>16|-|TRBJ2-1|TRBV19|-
TGTGCCAGTAGTATGAGGCTCAGGGGCGCGTACAATGAGCAGTTCTTC
CASSMRLRGAYNEQFF
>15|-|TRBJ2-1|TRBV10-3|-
TGTGCCACCTTTATTGATTCGAGCTCCTACAATGAGCAGTTCTTC
CATFIDSSSYNEQFF
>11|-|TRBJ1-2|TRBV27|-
TGTGCCAGCGGCTGGGGTGTTGGCTACACCTTC
CASGWGVGYTF
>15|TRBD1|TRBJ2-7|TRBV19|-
TGTGCCAGTAGTATAGGTCAGGGGGCGCGTTACGAGCAGTACTTC
CASSIGQGARYEQYF
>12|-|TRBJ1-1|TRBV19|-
TGTGCCAGTAGTATACTCGGCACTGAAGCTTTCTTT
CASSILGTEAFF
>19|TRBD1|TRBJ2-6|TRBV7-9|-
TGTGCCAGCAGCCCCTCGGACAGGGGGGTCAACTCTGGGGCCAACGTCCTGACTTTC
CASSPSDRGVNSGANVLTF
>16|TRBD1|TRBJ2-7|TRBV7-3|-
TGTGCCAGCAGCTTATCGCCGGGACAGGGTATGGACGAGCAGTACTTC
CASSLSPGQGMDEQYF
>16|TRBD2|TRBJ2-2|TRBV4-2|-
TGTGCCAGCAGCTCGTGGACTAGCGGGAATGACGGGGAGCTGTTTTTT
CASSSWTSGNDGELFF
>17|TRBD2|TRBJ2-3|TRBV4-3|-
TGCGCCAGCAGCCAAGGAGGTAGCGGGAGGCGTACAGATACGCAGTATTTT
CASSQGGSGRRTDTQYF
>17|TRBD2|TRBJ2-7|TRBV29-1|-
TGCAGCGTTGAAGTCCTGGGCCCTAGCGGGAGCTCCTACGAGCAGTACTTC
CSVEVLGPSGSSYEQYF
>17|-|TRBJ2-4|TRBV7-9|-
TGTGCCAGCAGCTTAACAGGGACCATGGAGTACAAAAACATTCAGTACTTC
CASSLTGTMEYKNIQYF
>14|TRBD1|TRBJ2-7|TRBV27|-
TGTGCCAGCAGTTCCCGGGACAGGGGCTACGAGCAGTACTTC
CASSSRDRGYEQYF
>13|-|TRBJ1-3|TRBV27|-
TGTGCCAGCAGCCCAAACTCTGGAAACACCATATATTTT
CASSPNSGNTIYF
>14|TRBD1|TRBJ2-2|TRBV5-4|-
TGTGCCAGCAGCGAAGACAGGGCGGCCGGGGAGCTGTTTTTT
CASSEDRAAGELFF
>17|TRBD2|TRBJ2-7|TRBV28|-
TGTGCCAGCAGCTTTACTTCGAGCGGGACTTACCACTACGAGCAGTACTTC
CASSFTSSGTYHYEQYF
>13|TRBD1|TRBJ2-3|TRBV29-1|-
TGCAGCGTCGGGACAGGGGGCACAGATACGCAGTATTTT
CSVGTGGTDTQYF
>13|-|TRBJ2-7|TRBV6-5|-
TGTGCCAGCAGTCCAGGGGACTCCTACGAGCAGTACTTC
CASSPGDSYEQYF
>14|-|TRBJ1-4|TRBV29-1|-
TGCAGCGTAATCCTGGCCGCAACTAATGAAAAACTGTTTTTT
CSVILAATNEKLFF